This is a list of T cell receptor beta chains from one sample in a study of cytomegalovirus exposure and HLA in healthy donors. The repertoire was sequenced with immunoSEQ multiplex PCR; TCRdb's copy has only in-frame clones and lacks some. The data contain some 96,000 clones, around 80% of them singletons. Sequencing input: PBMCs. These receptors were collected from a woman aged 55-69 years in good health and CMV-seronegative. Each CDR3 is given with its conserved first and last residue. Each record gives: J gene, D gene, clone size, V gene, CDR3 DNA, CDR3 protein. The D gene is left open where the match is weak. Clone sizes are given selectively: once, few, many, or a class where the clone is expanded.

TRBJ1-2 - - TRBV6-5 TGTGCCAGCAGTTACTCGATATTCGGGGTTCCGAGCTACACCTTC CASSYSIFGVPSYTF
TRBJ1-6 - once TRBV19 TGTGCCAGTAGTATAGGTTCTAGTAATTCACCCCTCCACTTT CASSIGSSNSPLHF
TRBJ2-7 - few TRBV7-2 TGTGCCAGTGTATACGAGCAGTACTTC CASVYEQYF
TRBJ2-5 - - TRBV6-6 TGTGCCAGCAGTTACTCGAGAGGAAGGATGGAGACCCAGTACTTC CASSYSRGRMETQYF
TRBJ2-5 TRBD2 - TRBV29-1 TGCAGCGCCGGGAGGGGGCTAGCGGGGGAAGTCCTGTCACAGTACTTC CSAGRGLAGEVLSQYF
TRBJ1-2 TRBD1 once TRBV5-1 TGCGCCAGCAGCCTGGGACAGGGGGACGGCTACACCTTC CASSLGQGDGYTF
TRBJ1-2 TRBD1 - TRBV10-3 TGTGCCATCTCAGCTGTCATGACAGGGGGCGATGGCTACACCTTC CAISAVMTGGDGYTF
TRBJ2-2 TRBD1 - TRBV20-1 TGCAGTGCCGCAGGGGGTGGGGAGCTGTTTTTT CSAAGGGELFF
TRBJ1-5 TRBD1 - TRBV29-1 TGCAGCGTCGAGGGGGCAGGGGCGAGCAATCAGCCCCAGCATTTT CSVEGAGASNQPQHF
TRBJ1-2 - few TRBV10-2 TGCGCCAGCACCGGACAGACACCCTATGGCTACACCTTC CASTGQTPYGYTF
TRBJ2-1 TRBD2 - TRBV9 TGTGCCAGCAGCGCGCGGGGGTCGTGGGATGAGCAGTTCTTC CASSARGSWDEQFF
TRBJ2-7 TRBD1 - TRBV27 TGTGCCAGCAGTTATACCGGGACAGGATTTTACGCGCAGTACTTC CASSYTGTGFYAQYF
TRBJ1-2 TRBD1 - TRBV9 TGTGCCAGCAGCGTCCTTTCACAGGGGGCGCCCCACTATGGCTACACCTTC CASSVLSQGAPHYGYTF
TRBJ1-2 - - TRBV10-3 TGTGCCATCAGTCACCACAGGGTGAGGGCTAACTATGGCTACACCTTC CAISHHRVRANYGYTF
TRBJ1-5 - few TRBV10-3 TGTGCCATCAGGCGGGAAGGACAGCCCCAGCATTTT CAIRREGQPQHF
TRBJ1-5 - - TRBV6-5 TGTGTCAGCAGTTACCAGGGAAAGCAGCCCCAGCATTTT CVSSYQGKQPQHF
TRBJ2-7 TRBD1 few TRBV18 TGTGCCAGCTCACCGGGACAGGGGGCCAACGAGCAGTACTTC CASSPGQGANEQYF
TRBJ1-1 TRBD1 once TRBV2 TGTGCCAGCAGAATACAGGGGAGTGAAGCTTTCTTT CASRIQGSEAFF
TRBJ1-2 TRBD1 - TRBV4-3 TGCGCCAGCAGCTCCAATTCAGGGGGCCTCGGGGGAGGCTACACCTTC CASSSNSGGLGGGYTF
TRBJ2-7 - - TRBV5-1 TGCGCCAGCAGCTTGACAGTTGCAGGGTTCCACGAGCAGTACTTC CASSLTVAGFHEQYF
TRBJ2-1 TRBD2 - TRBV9 TGTGCCAGCAGCGTAGCTCTAGCGGGGTCCGCACAGCAGTTCTTC CASSVALAGSAQQFF